The TCR beta chain described here comes from a study of blood T cell repertoires in COVID-19. Study context: Spain, Italy and the United States supplied samples that represented acute and convalescent COVID-19. In each case, the material was cDNA or gDNA derived from T cells, B-cell-depleted T cells, or PBMCs.

TCRdb keeps only in-frame clones here, not all; method: immunoSEQ multiplex PCR. The sample records about 130,000 clones, around 89% being singletons. The CDR3 consists of 13 residues. V gave up 6 bases and J gave up 7 bases; unmatched junction bases: 3. Germline V gives CDR1 MNHEY, CDR2 SVGAGI. This TCR came from a man aged 50-59 years with active or convalescent COVID-19. V and J are TRBV6-5 and TRBJ1-6, with 7 bases lining up with TRBD1. Specimen: peripheral blood. CDR3 sequence: CASRGQLNSPLHF. The CDR3 nucleotides are TGTGCCAGCAGGGGACAGCTGAATTCACCCCTCCACTTT.